Described below is a single TCR beta chain sequence and its context. Its antigen remains unidentified. These data originate in a study of T cells in narcolepsy. Study context: Patients with NT1 or NT2 and healthy control donors were enrolled. Notes on the study in general: Autoreactive HCRT-specific and TRIB2-specific clonotypes were marked in same-patient CSF-versus-blood CD4+ comparisons.

Method: immunoSEQ multiplex PCR; TCRdb's copy keeps in-frame clones and lacks some. Altogether under 35,000 clones are present, less than 90% being singletons, with the ten largest covering about 0.95%. The CDR3 sequence is 16 residues long. Germline lookup yields CDR1 SGHNT and CDR2 YENEEA. Trimming pared 5 bases from V and 0 bases from J, leaving 16 bases between. This clonotype was sampled from a human donor in good health. The V gene is TRBV11-3, the J gene TRBJ2-5, with D perhaps TRBD1 (6 bases). The sample was memory (CD45RA-) CD4+ T cells from blood. The CDR3, as DNA: TGTGCCAGCAGCCCAGGGGTCAGGGGAGACCAAGAGACCCAGTACTTC. Protein product: CASSPGVRGDQETQYF. Looking up the rest from reference TRBV11-3 and TRBJ2-5 gives the full variable domain: EAGVVQSPRYKIIEKKQPVAFWCNPISGHNTLYWYLQNLGQGPELLIRYENEEAVDDSQLPKDRFSAERLKGVDSTLKIQPAELGDSAVYLCASSPGVRGDQETQYFGPGTRLLVL.